The 10 T cell receptor beta chains in this list originate from one sample, sequenced in a study of human T cells and chemical hapten exposure. TCRdb called the RACE reads again in MiXCR, with one record for every CDR3 protein. This sample yields fewer than 350,000 distinct CDR3 sequences, of which 7.7% are seen a single time; 1.2% belongs to the top ten. Sample time point: pre-sensitization, week 0. Noted treatment: therapeutic diphenylcyclopropenone sensitization with weekly scalp DPC. The sequencing used whole blood, collected in connection with sensitization to the hapten diphenylcyclopropenone (DPC). The receptors originated from a man younger than 35 with alopecia areata. Some clones in this sample may be carry-over from other donors' samples.

This clonotype was observed a few times. J is TRBJ1-2 and V is TRBV12-3 or TRBV12-4; 7 nucleotides match TRBD1. CDR3 length: 15 residues. V shed 3 bases and J 4 bases; nucleotides not matched to a gene: 8. The chain's CDR3 is CASSLRAGGIYGYTF. CDR3 DNA: TGTGCCAGCAGTTTGCGGGCAGGGGGTATCTATGGCTACACCTTC.

This clonotype was observed many times. The rearrangement links TRBV6-5 to TRBJ1-1; a possible D gene is TRBD1 (6 bases). This CDR3 is 16 amino acids long. The V end lost 6 bases, the J end lost 7 bases, and 24 bases lay between the germline ends. Germline loops: CDR1 MNHEY, CDR2 SVGAGI. This CDR3 is CASSKTNLRDTLEAFF. The DNA for the CDR3 is TGTGCCAGCAGCAAAACTAACCTCCGGGACACACTTGAAGCTTTCTTT.

The chain employs TRBV29-1 and TRBJ2-1; 10 nucleotides align to TRBD2. The ends lost 0 bases at V and 8 bases at J; junction bases unmatched: 10. CDR3 length: 16 residues. Per germline, CDR1 SQVTM and CDR2 ANQGSEA. The CDR3 bases are TGCAGCGTTGAAGAATCCCCAGCGGGGGGGCCGTATGAGCAGTTCTTC. Its protein is CSVEESPAGGPYEQFF.

This clonotype was observed many times. The V gene is TRBV18, the J gene TRBJ2-2, with D possibly being TRBD1 (6 bases). The CDR3 consists of 16 residues. Between the trimmed V and J ends, which lost 4 bases and 5 bases, there was a span of 17 bases. CDR1 is KGHSH, CDR2 LQKENI, per germline. The chain's CDR3 is CASSRGSAGDTGELFF. DNA of the CDR3: TGTGCCAGCTCACGAGGGTCTGCAGGGGATACCGGGGAGCTGTTTTTT.

This clonotype was picked up many times. The chain couples TRBV29-1 to TRBJ2-1; no reliable D call. V was cut by 4 bases and J by 2 bases, with 3 bases left in between. Looked up from germline, CDR1 is SQVTM and CDR2 is ANQGSEA. The CDR3 is 11 amino acids. CDR3 region: CSVVPYNEQFF. The CDR3 DNA sequence: TGCAGCGTTGTACCCTACAATGAGCAGTTCTTC.

This clonotype showed up just a few times. This chain connects TRBV5-1 to TRBJ2-1; the match to TRBD2 covers 10 bases. The trim removed 0 bases at V and 9 bases at J, leaving 9 bases unmatched. CDR1 is SGHRS, CDR2 YFSETQ, per germline. This CDR3 region has 16 residues. Here the CDR3 reads CASSLVLASGGGEQFF. The CDR3 coding sequence is TGCGCCAGCAGCTTGGTGCTTGCTAGCGGGGGCGGTGAGCAGTTCTTC.

J is TRBJ1-1 and V is TRBV13; 9 bases fit TRBD1. The CDR3 has 15 amino acids. Trimming cost V 1 base and J 4 bases; bases outside gene matches: 4. Germline assignment: CDR1 PRHDT and CDR2 FYEKMQ (reference sequence). The CDR3 loop reads CASSLADRGGTEAFF. DNA for the CDR3: TGTGCCAGCAGCTTAGCGGACAGGGGAGGCACTGAAGCTTTCTTT.

This clonotype was seen a handful of times. This chain connects TRBV6-2 or TRBV6-3 to TRBJ1-1, with D tentatively TRBD1 (6 bases). The V end was cut by 7 bases, the J end by 5 bases, with 17 bases between. The CDR3 has 14 residues. Germline CDR1 MNHEY, CDR2 SVGEGT. CDR3 amino acids: CASTTDSLLTEAFF. CDR3 DNA sequence: TGTGCCAGCACAACGGACAGCTTACTGACTGAAGCTTTCTTT.

In its sample, this clonotype was seen a few times. The V and J genes are TRBV7-3 and TRBJ2-5; D not resolved. This CDR3 comprises 14 residues. Germline V gene lookup returns CDR1 SGHTA and CDR2 FQGTGA. The V end lost 0 bases, the J end lost 0 bases, and 5 bases lay between the germline ends. The CDR3 loop reads CASSLTVDQETQYF. CDR3 bases: TGTGCCAGCAGCTTAACAGTCGACCAAGAGACCCAGTACTTC.

The chain joins TRBV7-2 to TRBJ2-1, with D maybe TRBD2 (5 bases). The ends were cut back, 2 bases at V and 5 bases at J, with 13 bases in the middle. Germline V gene lookup returns CDR1 SGHTA and CDR2 FQGNSA. The CDR3 is 15 amino acids. CDR3 coding DNA: TGTGCCAGCAGCTTACTGCTTGACTACGACAATGAGCAGTTCTTC. Translating it yields CASSLLLDYDNEQFF.